The 7 T cell receptor beta chains reported below all come from one sample, sequenced in a study of CD8 T cells in Susac syndrome. Reverse transcription of roughly 0.5 to 1 ug RNA was performed with random hexamers. One entry per CDR3 protein, called by TCRdb with MiXCR from the immunoSEQ multiplex PCR reads. Altogether approximately 100,000 distinct CDR3 sequences are present, around 94% being singletons, with the ten largest covering about 0.42%. What was sequenced was CD8+ T cells from PBMCs. All receptors derive from a human donor with Susac syndrome.

The chain combines TRBV2 with TRBJ2-5; D not resolved. CDR1 and CDR2 (germline): SNHLY, FYNNEI. V was shortened by 1 base and J by 5 bases, with 2 bases between the two germline ends. There are 11 residues in the CDR3. The CDR3 loop is CASSEGETQYF. The CDR3 DNA is TGTGCCAGCAGTGAAGGGGAGACCCAGTACTTC.

The chain joins TRBV27 to TRBJ2-1; perhaps D is TRBD1 or TRBD2 (7 bases each). V was clipped by 4 bases and J by 4 bases, with 17 bases between them. Germline CDR1 reads MNHEY; CDR2 reads SMNVEV (reference sequence). The CDR3 extends over 16 amino acids. This CDR3 is CASSYGRGRAYNEQFF. CDR3 DNA: TGTGCCAGCAGTTATGGGAGGGGGCGAGCATACAATGAGCAGTTCTTC.

The J gene is TRBJ2-7, the V gene TRBV29-1; perhaps TRBD1 as D (5 bases). The CDR3 runs to 18 residues. V lost 1 base to trimming and J lost 2 bases, with 24 bases between them. The germline V gene has CDR1 SQVTM and CDR2 ANQGSEA. CDR3 DNA sequence: TGCAGCGTTGAAGTTCCTCCGGGCGTGGGGCGAAGCACCTACGAGCAGTACTTC. Translating it yields CSVEVPPGVGRSTYEQYF.

J is TRBJ1-2 and V is TRBV12-3 or TRBV12-4; D is perhaps TRBD1 (6 bases). There are 16 residues in the CDR3. V was pared by 6 bases and J by 2 bases, with 19 bases between. Here the CDR3 DNA reads TGTGCCAGCAGCAACCGACAGGCCCTCGCCAACTATGGCTACACCTTC. This gives the protein CASSNRQALANYGYTF.

J is TRBJ2-7 and V is TRBV20-1; TRBD1 is a possible D gene (5 bases). The germline V gene encodes CDR1 DFQATT and CDR2 SNEGSKA (reference sequence). Trimming took 1 base from V and 3 from J, leaving 22 bases between them. This CDR3 spans 17 amino acids. The DNA of the CDR3 is TGCAGTGCTAGAGGCCCCGATGACAGATTCCCTTACTACGAGCAGTACTTC. Translation: CSARGPDDRFPYYEQYF.

The rearrangement links TRBV7-9 to TRBJ1-2; D possibly corresponds to TRBD1 (5 bases). V dropped 5 bases and J dropped 2 bases, with 9 bases sitting between them. CDR1 is SEHNR, CDR2 FQNEAQ, per germline (reference sequence). The CDR3 consists of 13 residues. The CDR3 DNA follows: TGTGCCAGCAGCACGGGGCTCAACTATGGCTACACCTTC. Translating it yields CASSTGLNYGYTF.

This chain links TRBV19 with TRBJ2-2; D is unclear. CDR3 length equals 12 residues. Germline V CDR1 and CDR2: LNHDA, SQIVND (reference sequence). V lost 4 bases and J lost 4, with 4 bases in between. The CDR3: CASSKVTGELFF. CDR3 sequence (DNA): TGTGCCAGTAGTAAGGTCACCGGGGAGCTGTTTTTT.